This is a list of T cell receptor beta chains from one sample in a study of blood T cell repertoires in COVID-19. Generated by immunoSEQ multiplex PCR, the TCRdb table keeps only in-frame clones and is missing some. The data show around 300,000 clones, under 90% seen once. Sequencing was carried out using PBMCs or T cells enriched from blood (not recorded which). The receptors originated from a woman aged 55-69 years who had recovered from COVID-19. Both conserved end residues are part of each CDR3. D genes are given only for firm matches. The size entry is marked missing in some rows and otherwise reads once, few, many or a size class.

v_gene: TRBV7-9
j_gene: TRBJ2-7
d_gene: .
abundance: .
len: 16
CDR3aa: CASSLTNRQDPHEQYF
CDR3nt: TGTGCCAGCAGCTTAACCAATAGACAGGACCCCCACGAGCAGTACTTC

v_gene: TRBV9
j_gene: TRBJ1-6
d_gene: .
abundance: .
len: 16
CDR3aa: CASSVDSSSINSPLHF
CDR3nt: TGTGCCAGCAGCGTAGACAGTTCGTCTATTAATTCACCCCTCCACTTT

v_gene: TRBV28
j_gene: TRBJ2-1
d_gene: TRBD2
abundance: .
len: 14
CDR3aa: CASSFSAGVGEQFF
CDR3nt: TGTGCCAGCAGTTTTTCGGCGGGAGTCGGGGAGCAGTTCTTC

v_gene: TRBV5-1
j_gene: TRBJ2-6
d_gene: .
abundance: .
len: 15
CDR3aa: CASSLTGSGANVLTF
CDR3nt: TGCGCCAGCAGCCTTACAGGCTCTGGGGCCAACGTCCTGACTTTC

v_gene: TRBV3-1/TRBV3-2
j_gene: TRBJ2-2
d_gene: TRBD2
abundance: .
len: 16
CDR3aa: CASSHIGTSGPGELFF
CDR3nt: TGTGCCAGCAGCCACATCGGGACTAGCGGGCCCGGGGAGCTGTTTTTT

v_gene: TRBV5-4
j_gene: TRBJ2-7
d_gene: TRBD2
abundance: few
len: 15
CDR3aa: CASSLAMSGRYEQYF
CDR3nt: TGTGCCAGCAGCCTAGCCATGAGCGGGAGGTACGAGCAGTACTTC

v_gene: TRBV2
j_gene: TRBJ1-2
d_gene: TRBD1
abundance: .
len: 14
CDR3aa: CASSGQGWPYGYTF
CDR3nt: TGTGCCAGCAGTGGACAGGGTTGGCCCTATGGCTACACCTTC

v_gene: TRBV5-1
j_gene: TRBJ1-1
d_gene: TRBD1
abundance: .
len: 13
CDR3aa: CASSFGGDSEAFF
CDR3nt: TGCGCCAGCAGCTTCGGAGGGGACAGCGAAGCTTTCTTT

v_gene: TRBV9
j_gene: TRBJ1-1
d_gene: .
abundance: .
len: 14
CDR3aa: CASSPYPINTEAFF
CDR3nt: TGTGCCAGCAGCCCCTACCCCATTAACACTGAAGCTTTCTTT

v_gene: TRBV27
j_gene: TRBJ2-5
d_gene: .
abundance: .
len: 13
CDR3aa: CASSSQAEETQYF
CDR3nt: TGTGCCAGCAGTTCACAGGCAGAAGAGACCCAGTACTTC

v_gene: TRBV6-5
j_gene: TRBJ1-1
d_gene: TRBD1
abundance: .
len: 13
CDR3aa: CAVGRTGETEAFF
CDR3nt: TGTGCCGTGGGCCGGACAGGGGAAACTGAAGCTTTCTTT

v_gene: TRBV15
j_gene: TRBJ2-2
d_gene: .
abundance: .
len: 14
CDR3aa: CATSSGGNTGELFF
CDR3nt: TGTGCCACCAGCAGCGGGGGGAACACCGGGGAGCTGTTTTTT

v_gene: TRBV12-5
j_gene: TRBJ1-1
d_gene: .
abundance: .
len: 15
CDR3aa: CASGIRQDLNTEAFF
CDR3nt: TGTGCTAGTGGGATTAGACAGGACTTGAACACTGAAGCTTTCTTT

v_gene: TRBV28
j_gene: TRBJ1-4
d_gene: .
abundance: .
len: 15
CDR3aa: CASSFGAGANEKLFF
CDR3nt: TGTGCCAGCAGTTTTGGAGCAGGGGCGAATGAAAAACTGTTTTTT